The rows below give T cell receptor beta chains drawn from one sample of a study of CD8 T cells in ankylosing spondylitis. TCRdb re-called the 5' RACE reads with MiXCR, one entry per CDR3 protein. The table lists 250,000 to 300,000 distinct CDR3 sequences, 20% of them singletons, with about 8% in the top ten. Material for sequencing was blood, either unsorted or a sorted T cell fraction (not recorded which). All receptors come from a male donor with ankylosing spondylitis or in good health (not recorded which). Both conserved end residues are part of each CDR3. D genes are given only for firm matches. For some rows the clone size is stated as once, few or many, or as a class when expanded; others skip it.

size	J	D	V	CDR3	DNA
NA	TRBJ2-2	NA	TRBV12-3/TRBV12-4	CASSLEGGELFF	TGTGCCAGCAGTCTAGAAGGCGGGGAGCTGTTTTTT
many	TRBJ1-2	NA	TRBV5-1	CASSTPGSRAGYTF	TGCGCCAGCAGCACCCCAGGAAGCCGGGCTGGCTACACCTTC
many	TRBJ1-5	NA	TRBV5-1	CASSMDGPWEPQHF	TGCGCCAGCAGCATGGACGGACCATGGGAGCCCCAGCATTTT
few	TRBJ1-2	TRBD1	TRBV29-1	CSVADRNYGYTF	TGCAGCGTTGCGGACAGGAACTATGGCTACACCTTC
NA	TRBJ2-3	TRBD1	TRBV6-1	CASSPWQGASTDTQYF	TGTGCCAGCAGTCCTTGGCAGGGGGCTAGCACAGATACGCAGTATTTT
few	TRBJ2-6	NA	TRBV7-3	CASSLINSGANVLTF	TGTGCCAGCAGCTTGATAAACTCTGGGGCCAACGTCCTGACTTTC
NA	TRBJ2-3	TRBD1	TRBV20-1	CSANRGPRDTQYF	TGCAGTGCCAACAGGGGGCCTCGAGATACGCAGTATTTT
NA	TRBJ2-5	TRBD1	TRBV10-3	CAISSGTGVFETQYF	TGTGCCATCAGTTCCGGGACAGGGGTTTTTGAGACCCAGTACTTC
NA	TRBJ2-5	NA	TRBV7-2	CASSPDPGTQETQYF	TGTGCCAGCAGCCCCGACCCAGGGACCCAAGAGACCCAGTACTTC
NA	TRBJ2-5	NA	TRBV28	CASSLRVGRGIQETQYF	TGTGCCAGCAGTTTACGGGTGGGCAGGGGTATCCAAGAGACCCAGTACTTC
NA	TRBJ2-1	TRBD1	TRBV5-1	CASSLTGANYNEQFF	TGCGCCAGCAGTTTGACAGGGGCGAACTACAATGAGCAGTTCTTC
NA	TRBJ2-1	TRBD1	TRBV11-2	CASSPGQVSSYNEQFF	TGTGCCAGTAGTCCCGGACAGGTCAGCTCCTACAATGAGCAGTTCTTC
many	TRBJ1-2	NA	TRBV7-3	CASSPRRYYGYTF	TGTGCCAGCAGCCCCCGACGGTACTATGGCTACACCTTC
many	TRBJ2-5	NA	TRBV5-1	CASSRGTEETQYF	TGCGCCAGCAGCCGGGGGACAGAAGAGACCCAGTACTTC
few	TRBJ1-2	NA	TRBV10-3	CAISPDRNYGYTF	TGTGCCATCAGCCCTGACAGGAACTATGGCTACACCTTC
NA	TRBJ2-1	TRBD2	TRBV12-3/TRBV12-4	CASSPGGSVHNEQFF	TGTGCCAGCAGTCCGGGAGGGAGTGTCCACAATGAGCAGTTCTTC
few	TRBJ2-3	NA	TRBV28	CASGMGVVSTQYF	TGTGCCAGCGGCATGGGGGTGGTGAGCACGCAGTATTTT
few	TRBJ1-5	TRBD1	TRBV3-1	CASSQATGSNQPQHF	TGTGCCAGCAGCCAGGCGACAGGGAGCAATCAGCCCCAGCATTTT
NA	TRBJ1-1	TRBD1	TRBV5-5	CASSGQGATMNTEAFF	TGTGCCAGCAGCGGACAGGGGGCCACCATGAACACTGAAGCTTTCTTT
few	TRBJ1-1	NA	TRBV12-2	CASRLEETVAFF	TGTGCAAGTCGCTTAGAAGAGACAGTGGCTTTCTTT
NA	TRBJ2-5	TRBD2	TRBV9	CASSPVSLLAGDQETQYF	TGTGCCAGCAGCCCAGTCTCCCTACTAGCGGGGGACCAAGAGACCCAGTACTTC
few	TRBJ2-3	TRBD1	TRBV9	CASSVVEGGLSDTQYF	TGTGCCAGCAGCGTAGTTGAAGGGGGCCTCTCAGATACGCAGTATTTT
NA	TRBJ1-2	NA	TRBV3-1	CASSQDWSGLYGYTF	TGTGCCAGCAGCCAAGATTGGAGTGGTCTATATGGCTACACCTTC
NA	TRBJ2-3	TRBD1	TRBV12-3/TRBV12-4	CASRQGPDTQYF	TGTGCCAGCAGACAGGGGCCAGATACGCAGTATTTT
many	TRBJ2-1	NA	TRBV20-1	CSAGRATSPYNEQFF	TGCAGTGCAGGAAGGGCCACGTCCCCCTACAATGAGCAGTTCTTC
many	TRBJ1-2	NA	TRBV30	CAWSVRNSGANGYTF	TGTGCCTGGAGTGTACGGAACTCAGGAGCCAATGGCTACACCTTC
many	TRBJ2-2	NA	TRBV5-1	CASSLGGRNTGELFF	TGCGCCAGCAGCTTGGGCGGGCGGAACACCGGGGAGCTGTTTTTT
NA	TRBJ1-1	NA	TRBV19	CASCRTAIMNTEAFF	TGTGCCAGTTGCCGGACAGCAATTATGAACACTGAAGCTTTCTTT
few	TRBJ2-2	NA	TRBV11-2	CASSLVIGTNTGELFF	TGTGCCAGCAGCTTAGTTATAGGGACGAACACCGGGGAGCTGTTTTTT
NA	TRBJ2-1	NA	TRBV3-1	CASRQSSYNEQFF	TGTGCCAGCAGACAGAGCTCCTACAATGAGCAGTTCTTC
NA	TRBJ1-5	NA	TRBV12-3/TRBV12-4	CASSLPSGIGNQPQHF	TGTGCCAGCAGTTTACCCTCCGGGATTGGCAATCAGCCCCAGCATTTT
many	TRBJ2-1	TRBD2	TRBV11-1	CASSLRFLAGGSYNEQFF	TGTGCCAGCAGCTTAAGGTTTCTAGCGGGAGGCTCCTACAATGAGCAGTTCTTC
NA	TRBJ2-2	TRBD1	TRBV7-9	CASSSGRGQIDGELFF	TGTGCCAGCAGCTCCGGCCGGGGACAGATAGACGGGGAGCTGTTTTTT